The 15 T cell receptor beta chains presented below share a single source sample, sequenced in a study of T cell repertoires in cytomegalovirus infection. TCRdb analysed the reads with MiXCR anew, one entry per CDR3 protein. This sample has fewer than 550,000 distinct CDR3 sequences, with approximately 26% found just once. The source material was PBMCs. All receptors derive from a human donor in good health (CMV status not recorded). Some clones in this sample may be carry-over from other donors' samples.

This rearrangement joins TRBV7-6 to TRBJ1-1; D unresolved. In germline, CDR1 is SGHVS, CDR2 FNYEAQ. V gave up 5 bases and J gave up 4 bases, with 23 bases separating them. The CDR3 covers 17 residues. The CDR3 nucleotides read TGTGCCAGCAGCCCATATGGGTCCAGTTTTAGCGGCACTGAAGCTTTCTTT. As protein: CASSPYGSSFSGTEAFF.

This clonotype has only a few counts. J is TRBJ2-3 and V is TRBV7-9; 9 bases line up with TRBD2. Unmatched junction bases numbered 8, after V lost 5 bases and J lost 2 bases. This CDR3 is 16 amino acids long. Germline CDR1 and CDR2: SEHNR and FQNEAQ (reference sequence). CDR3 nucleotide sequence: TGTGCCAGCAGCCAGACACGACTAGCGGACACAGATACGCAGTATTTT. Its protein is CASSQTRLADTDTQYF.

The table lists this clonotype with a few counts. The CDR3 here is CASSLSLSNQPQHF. CDR3 nucleotide sequence: TGTGCCAGCAGTTTATCCCTAAGCAATCAGCCCCAGCATTTT. The rearrangement links TRBV27 to TRBJ1-5; D is unresolved. Germline values: CDR1 MNHEY, CDR2 SMNVEV (reference sequence). Between the trimmed V and J ends, which lost 0 bases and 1 base, there was a span of 4 bases. The CDR3 has 14 amino acids.

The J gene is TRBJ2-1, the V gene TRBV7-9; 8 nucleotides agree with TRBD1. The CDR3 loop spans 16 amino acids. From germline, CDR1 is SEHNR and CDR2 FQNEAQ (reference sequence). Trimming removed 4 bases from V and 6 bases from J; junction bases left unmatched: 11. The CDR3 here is CASSSQGARGPNEQFF. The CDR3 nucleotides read TGTGCCAGCAGCTCCCAGGGGGCCAGGGGTCCCAATGAGCAGTTCTTC.

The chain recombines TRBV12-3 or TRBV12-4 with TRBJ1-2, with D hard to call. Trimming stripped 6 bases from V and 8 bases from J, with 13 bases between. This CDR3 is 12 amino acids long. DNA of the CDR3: TGTGCCAGCAGCCCGACGGGCGCCGGCTACACCTTC. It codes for CASSPTGAGYTF.

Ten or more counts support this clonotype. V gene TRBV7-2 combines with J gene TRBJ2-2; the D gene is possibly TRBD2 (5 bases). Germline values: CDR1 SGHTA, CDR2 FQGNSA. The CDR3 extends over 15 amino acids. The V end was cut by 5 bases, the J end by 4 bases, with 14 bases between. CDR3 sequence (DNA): TGTGCCAGCAGCCCGACCGGACTTATCACCGGGGAGCTGTTTTTT. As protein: CASSPTGLITGELFF.

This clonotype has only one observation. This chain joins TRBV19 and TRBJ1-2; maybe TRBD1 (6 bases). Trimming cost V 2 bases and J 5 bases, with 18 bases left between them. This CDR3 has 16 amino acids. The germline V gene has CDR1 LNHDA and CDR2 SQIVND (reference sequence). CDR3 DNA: TGTGCCAGTAGTATACGGGCGGGACACAGGGAATATGGCTACACCTTC. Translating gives CASSIRAGHREYGYTF.

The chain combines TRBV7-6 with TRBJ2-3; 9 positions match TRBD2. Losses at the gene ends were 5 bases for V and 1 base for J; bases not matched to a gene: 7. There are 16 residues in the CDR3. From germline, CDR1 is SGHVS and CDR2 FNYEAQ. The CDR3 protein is CASSLLTSGGTDTQYF. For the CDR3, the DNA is TGTGCCAGCAGCCTACTGACTAGCGGTGGCACAGATACGCAGTATTTT.

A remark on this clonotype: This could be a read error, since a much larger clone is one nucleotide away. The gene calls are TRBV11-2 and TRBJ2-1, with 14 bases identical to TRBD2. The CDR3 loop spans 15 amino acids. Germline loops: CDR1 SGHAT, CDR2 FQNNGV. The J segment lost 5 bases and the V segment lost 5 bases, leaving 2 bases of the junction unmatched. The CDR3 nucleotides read TGTGCCAGCAGCACGACTAGCGGGAGGGACAATGAGCAGTTCTTC. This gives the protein CASSTTSGRDNEQFF.

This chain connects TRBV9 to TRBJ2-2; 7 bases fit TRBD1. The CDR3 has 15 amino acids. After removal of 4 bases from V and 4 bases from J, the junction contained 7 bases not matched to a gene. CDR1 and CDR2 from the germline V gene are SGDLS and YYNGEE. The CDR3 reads CASSQGVSSTGELFF. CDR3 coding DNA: TGTGCCAGCAGCCAGGGGGTGTCATCCACCGGGGAGCTGTTTTTT.

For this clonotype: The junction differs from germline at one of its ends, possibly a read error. This CDR3 reads CASSLTRRDTQYF. CDR3 in DNA: TGTGCCAGCAGCCTAACTAGGCGCGATACGCAGTATTTT. The chain links TRBV7-3 to TRBJ2-3; D may be TRBD2 (5 bases). The CDR3 runs to 13 residues. The germline gives CDR1 SGHTA, CDR2 FQGTGA. The variable domain in full, completed from reference TRBV7-3 and TRBJ2-3, reads GAGVSQTPSNKVTEKGKYVELRCDPISGHTALYWYRQSLGQGPEFLIYFQGTGAADDSGLPNDRFFAVRPEGSVSTLKIQRTERGDSAVYLCASSLTRRDTQYFGPGTRLTVL.

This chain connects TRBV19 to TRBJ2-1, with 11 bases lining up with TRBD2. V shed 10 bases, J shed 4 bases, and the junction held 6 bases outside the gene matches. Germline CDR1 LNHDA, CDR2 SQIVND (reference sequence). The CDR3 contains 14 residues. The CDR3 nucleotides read TGTGCCACCATACTAGCGGGAGATTACAATGAGCAGTTCTTC. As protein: CATILAGDYNEQFF.

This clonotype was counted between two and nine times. CDR3 sequence: CSVQGVLGGANVLTF. The CDR3 coding sequence is TGCAGCGTTCAGGGGGTTTTGGGTGGGGCCAACGTCCTGACTTTC. The chain carries TRBV29-1 and TRBJ2-6, with 7 positions matching TRBD1. This CDR3 comprises 15 residues. Per germline, CDR1 SQVTM and CDR2 ANQGSEA. V lost 5 bases, J lost 3 bases, and 7 bases stayed unmatched.

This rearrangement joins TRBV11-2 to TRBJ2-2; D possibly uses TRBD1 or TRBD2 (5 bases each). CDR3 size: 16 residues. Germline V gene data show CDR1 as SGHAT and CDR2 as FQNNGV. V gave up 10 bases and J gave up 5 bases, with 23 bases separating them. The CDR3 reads CATPKEGQGRTGELFF. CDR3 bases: TGTGCCACCCCTAAAGAGGGGCAGGGTCGGACCGGGGAGCTGTTTTTT. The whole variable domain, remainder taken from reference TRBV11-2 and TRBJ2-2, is EAGVAQSPRYKIIEKRQSVAFWCNPISGHATLYWYQQILGQGPKLLIQFQNNGVVDDSQLPKDRFSAERLKGVDSTLKIQPAKLEDSAVYLCATPKEGQGRTGELFFGEGSRLTVL.

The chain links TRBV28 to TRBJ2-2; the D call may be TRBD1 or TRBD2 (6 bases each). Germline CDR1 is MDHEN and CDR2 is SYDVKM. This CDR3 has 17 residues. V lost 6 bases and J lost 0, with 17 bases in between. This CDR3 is CASRPRGPPSNTGELFF. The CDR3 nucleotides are TGTGCCAGCAGGCCTCGGGGGCCACCTTCGAACACCGGGGAGCTGTTTTTT.